The rows below give T cell receptor beta chains drawn from one sample of a study of T-cell memory formation after mild COVID-19. Via MiXCR, TCRdb re-called the 5' RACE reads, giving one row per CDR3 protein. Of around 340,000 distinct CDR3 sequences listed, around 15% are singletons. Input material: PBMCs or a T cell subset sorted from them (not recorded which). The origin of the receptors is a man aged 18-30 years who had mild COVID-19 (a few samples of this study predate the infection). Cell type and time point are not known. Both conserved end residues are part of each CDR3. A D gene is named only where the DNA matches it firmly. The size entry is marked missing in some rows and otherwise reads once, few, many or a size class.

v_gene: TRBV12-3/TRBV12-4
j_gene: TRBJ2-7
d_gene: -
abundance: few
CDR3nt: TGTGCCAGCAGTCTAGGAACGGAACGGTACTTC
CDR3aa: CASSLGTERYF

v_gene: TRBV5-1
j_gene: TRBJ2-2
d_gene: -
abundance: many
CDR3nt: TGCGCCAGCAGCTTGGATCCCGGAACCGGGGAGCTGTTTTTT
CDR3aa: CASSLDPGTGELFF

v_gene: TRBV9
j_gene: TRBJ2-7
d_gene: -
abundance: few
CDR3nt: TGTGCCAGCAGCTTCAGTGGCGGAGAAGGCGAGCAGTACTTC
CDR3aa: CASSFSGGEGEQYF

v_gene: TRBV29-1
j_gene: TRBJ2-1
d_gene: TRBD2
abundance: many
CDR3nt: TGCAGCGTTGTGACTAGCGGCTACAATGAGCAGTTCTTC
CDR3aa: CSVVTSGYNEQFF

v_gene: TRBV6-5
j_gene: TRBJ2-1
d_gene: -
abundance: few
CDR3nt: TGTGCCAGCGGCCACGGGAGAAGCTCCTACAATGAGCAGTTCTTC
CDR3aa: CASGHGRSSYNEQFF

v_gene: TRBV15
j_gene: TRBJ2-7
d_gene: -
abundance: -
CDR3nt: TGTGCCACCAGCAGAGTCCCAGGGCGGTCCTACGAGCAGTACTTC
CDR3aa: CATSRVPGRSYEQYF

v_gene: TRBV6-5
j_gene: TRBJ1-2
d_gene: -
abundance: few
CDR3nt: TGTGCCAGCAGTTACCAGGGACGGGGAGGCTACACCTTC
CDR3aa: CASSYQGRGGYTF

v_gene: TRBV11-2
j_gene: TRBJ1-6
d_gene: -
abundance: few
CDR3nt: TGTGCCAGCAGCTTATTTGATAATTCACCCCTCCACTTT
CDR3aa: CASSLFDNSPLHF

v_gene: TRBV4-1
j_gene: TRBJ2-1
d_gene: -
abundance: few
CDR3nt: TGCGCCAGCAGCCACCCGGTGGTAGCGGCCTACAATGAGCAGTTCTTC
CDR3aa: CASSHPVVAAYNEQFF

v_gene: TRBV5-1
j_gene: TRBJ2-7
d_gene: TRBD2
abundance: many
CDR3nt: TGCGCCAGCAGCTTGTTCGGGGGGGACTCCTACGAGCAGTACTTC
CDR3aa: CASSLFGGDSYEQYF

v_gene: TRBV5-1
j_gene: TRBJ1-4
d_gene: -
abundance: few
CDR3nt: TGCGGGTCCTCTGAGAGCCCAAATGAAAAACTGTTTTTT
CDR3aa: CGSSESPNEKLFF

v_gene: TRBV5-4
j_gene: TRBJ2-3
d_gene: -
abundance: -
CDR3nt: TGTGCCAGCAGCATGGGAACAGATACGCAGTATTTT
CDR3aa: CASSMGTDTQYF

v_gene: TRBV5-1
j_gene: TRBJ1-2
d_gene: TRBD1
abundance: -
CDR3nt: TGCGCCAGCAGCCTTTCGGACAGGGGGGATGGCTACACCTTC
CDR3aa: CASSLSDRGDGYTF

v_gene: TRBV12-3/TRBV12-4
j_gene: TRBJ2-7
d_gene: -
abundance: -
CDR3nt: TGTGCCAGCAGTTATAGTGCTGAAGGTTCCTACGAGCAGTACTTC
CDR3aa: CASSYSAEGSYEQYF

v_gene: TRBV7-8
j_gene: TRBJ2-3
d_gene: TRBD1
abundance: once
CDR3nt: TGTGCCAGCAGCTTACAGAGAGAGGGGACAGACACAGATACGCAGTATTTT
CDR3aa: CASSLQREGTDTDTQYF

v_gene: TRBV4-3
j_gene: TRBJ2-7
d_gene: -
abundance: many
CDR3nt: TGCGCCAGCAGCCAAGATCTAGACCCCTACGAGCAGTACTTC
CDR3aa: CASSQDLDPYEQYF

v_gene: TRBV7-2
j_gene: TRBJ1-5
d_gene: -
abundance: -
CDR3nt: TGTGCCAGCAGCTTCTCTTCAGGGCCCCAGCCCCAGCATTTT
CDR3aa: CASSFSSGPQPQHF

v_gene: TRBV5-6
j_gene: TRBJ1-5
d_gene: -
abundance: -
CDR3nt: TGTGCCAGCAGCTTGACCGAAAATAGCAATCAGCCCCAGCATTTT
CDR3aa: CASSLTENSNQPQHF

v_gene: TRBV10-2
j_gene: TRBJ2-5
d_gene: -
abundance: -
CDR3nt: TGCGCCAGCAGTGGTACATTCCAAGAGACCCAGTACTTC
CDR3aa: CASSGTFQETQYF

v_gene: TRBV3-1
j_gene: TRBJ2-1
d_gene: TRBD1
abundance: -
CDR3nt: TGTGCCAGCAGGCTGACAGGGGTCAATGAGCAGTTCTTC
CDR3aa: CASRLTGVNEQFF

v_gene: TRBV29-1
j_gene: TRBJ2-1
d_gene: -
abundance: many
CDR3nt: TGCAGCGGAACCGGGACCCCGTCCTACAATGAGCAGTTCTTC
CDR3aa: CSGTGTPSYNEQFF

v_gene: TRBV6-6
j_gene: TRBJ2-1
d_gene: TRBD1
abundance: -
CDR3nt: TGTGCCAGCAGTTTAGGACAGGGTGCTGAGCAGTTCTTC
CDR3aa: CASSLGQGAEQFF

v_gene: TRBV6-5
j_gene: TRBJ1-1
d_gene: -
abundance: -
CDR3nt: TGTGCCAGCAGTTACGTTATGGCAGGGGATTTAGGTACTGAAGCTTTCTTT
CDR3aa: CASSYVMAGDLGTEAFF

v_gene: TRBV27
j_gene: TRBJ1-2
d_gene: -
abundance: -
CDR3nt: TGTGCCAGCAGTTTATCAAGACGGACTTTTCTCTATGGCTACACCTTC
CDR3aa: CASSLSRRTFLYGYTF

v_gene: TRBV13
j_gene: TRBJ1-4
d_gene: -
abundance: few
CDR3nt: TGTGCCAGCAGCTTAGGGGGTAAGGATGAAAAACTGTTTTTT
CDR3aa: CASSLGGKDEKLFF

v_gene: TRBV7-6
j_gene: TRBJ2-2
d_gene: -
abundance: few
CDR3nt: TGTGCCAGCAGCGTTGGTCGGGGCCGGGGCGGGGAGCTGTTTTTT
CDR3aa: CASSVGRGRGGELFF

v_gene: TRBV27
j_gene: TRBJ2-7
d_gene: -
abundance: many
CDR3nt: TGTGCCAGCAGCCACCGGTTGGGCGAGCAGTACTTC
CDR3aa: CASSHRLGEQYF

v_gene: TRBV6-2/TRBV6-3
j_gene: TRBJ2-3
d_gene: TRBD1
abundance: -
CDR3nt: TGTGCCAGCAGACGACAGGGTTCCCATTGGAATACGCAGTATTTT
CDR3aa: CASRRQGSHWNTQYF

v_gene: TRBV27
j_gene: TRBJ2-4
d_gene: -
abundance: -
CDR3nt: TGTGCCAGCAGTCCTCTCGGGACGGTGATAGCCAAAAACATTCAGTACTTC
CDR3aa: CASSPLGTVIAKNIQYF

v_gene: TRBV3-1
j_gene: TRBJ2-3
d_gene: -
abundance: few
CDR3nt: TGTGCCAGCAGGCGCCAGGCGGGGAGAGGCACAGATACGCAGTATTTT
CDR3aa: CASRRQAGRGTDTQYF

v_gene: TRBV30
j_gene: TRBJ1-6
d_gene: -
abundance: -
CDR3nt: TGTGCCGGCGGGGCAGACCGAAATTCACCCCTCCACTTT
CDR3aa: CAGGADRNSPLHF

v_gene: TRBV18
j_gene: TRBJ2-7
d_gene: TRBD1
abundance: many
CDR3nt: TGTGCCAGCAGCCCACCCGGACAGGGCTACGAGCAGTACTTC
CDR3aa: CASSPPGQGYEQYF

v_gene: TRBV7-2
j_gene: TRBJ2-5
d_gene: TRBD2
abundance: many
CDR3nt: TGTGCCAGCAGCTTACTAGCGGGGGGGCTAGAGACCCAGTACTTC
CDR3aa: CASSLLAGGLETQYF

v_gene: TRBV9
j_gene: TRBJ2-2
d_gene: -
abundance: few
CDR3nt: TGTGCCAGCAGCTTCTTGGTCACCGGGGAGCTGTTTTTT
CDR3aa: CASSFLVTGELFF

v_gene: TRBV18
j_gene: TRBJ2-5
d_gene: TRBD2
abundance: -
CDR3nt: TGTGCCAGCTCACCAATACTAGCGGGGACAGAAACCCAGTACTTC
CDR3aa: CASSPILAGTETQYF

v_gene: TRBV6-5
j_gene: TRBJ2-1
d_gene: TRBD1
abundance: few
CDR3nt: TGTGCCAGCAGTTACTGGACAGGTTTCAATGAGCAGTTCTTC
CDR3aa: CASSYWTGFNEQFF

v_gene: TRBV9
j_gene: TRBJ1-2
d_gene: -
abundance: few
CDR3nt: TGTGCCAGCAGCGCCCCCGGGGACGGCTACACCTTC
CDR3aa: CASSAPGDGYTF